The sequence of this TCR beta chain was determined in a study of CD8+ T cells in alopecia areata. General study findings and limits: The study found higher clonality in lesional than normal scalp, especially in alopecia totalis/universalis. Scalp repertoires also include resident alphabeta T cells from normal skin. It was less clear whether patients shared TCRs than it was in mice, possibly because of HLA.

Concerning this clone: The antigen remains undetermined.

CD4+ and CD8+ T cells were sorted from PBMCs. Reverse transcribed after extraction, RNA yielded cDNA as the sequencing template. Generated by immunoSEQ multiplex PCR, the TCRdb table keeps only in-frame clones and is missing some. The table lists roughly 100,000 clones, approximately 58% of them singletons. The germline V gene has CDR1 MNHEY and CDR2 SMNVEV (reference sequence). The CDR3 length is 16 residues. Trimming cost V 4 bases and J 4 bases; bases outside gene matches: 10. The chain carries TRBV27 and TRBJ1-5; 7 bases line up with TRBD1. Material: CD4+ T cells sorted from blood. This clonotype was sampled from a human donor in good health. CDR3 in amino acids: CASSSGGQIPNQPQHF. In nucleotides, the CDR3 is TGTGCCAGCAGTTCGGGGGGACAGATACCTAATCAGCCCCAGCATTTT.